This entry lists 17 T cell receptor beta chains sequenced from one sample in a study of blood T cell repertoires in COVID-19. Profiling relied on immunoSEQ multiplex PCR, and the TCRdb table lists in-frame clones only, not all of them. The table has about 220,000 clones, roughly 84% seen once. The sample consisted of peripheral blood. The receptor set was obtained from a woman at least 80 years old with acute or convalescent COVID-19.

The chain recombines TRBV7-3 with TRBJ1-6; TRBD1 matches at 10 bases. The CDR3 is 15 residues long. Per the germline V gene, CDR1 is SGHTA and CDR2 is FQGTGA. Trimming at V came to 5 bases and at J to 8 bases, leaving 6 bases not matched to a gene. As DNA, the CDR3 is TGTGCCAGCAGCCCCCAGACAGGGGGCCATTCACCCCTCCACTTT. This sequence encodes CASSPQTGGHSPLHF.

To note about this clone: The sample holds other DNA sequences that translate to the same CDR3. V usage is TRBV18 and J usage is TRBJ2-2, with D tentatively TRBD1 (6 bases). The V gene's germline CDR1 is KGHSH and CDR2 LQKENI. The CDR3 is 15 amino acids. V lost 6 bases to trimming and J lost 0 bases, with 11 bases between them. The CDR3 DNA follows: TGTGCCAGCTCCACCGGGACACCGAACACCGGGGAGCTGTTTTTT. It is translated as CASSTGTPNTGELFF.

J is TRBJ2-3 and V is TRBV9; D is possibly TRBD1 (6 bases). The germline CDR1 and CDR2 sequences are SGDLS and YYNGEE. The CDR3 runs to 16 residues. V shed 2 bases and J shed 1 base, with 14 bases lying between them. CDR3 loop: CASSVGWGPGTDTQYF. The CDR3 DNA follows: TGTGCCAGCAGCGTGGGGTGGGGGCCGGGCACAGATACGCAGTATTTT.

The chain has TRBV30 and TRBJ2-7, with D perhaps matching TRBD1 (6 bases). The CDR3 consists of 13 residues. Germline V CDR1 and CDR2: GTSNPN, SVGIG (reference sequence). Trimming took off 1 base at V and 1 base at J, with 8 bases between the two ends. The CDR3 is CAWSGQGSYEQYF. CDR3 coding DNA: TGTGCCTGGAGTGGGCAGGGGTCCTACGAGCAGTACTTC.

CDR3 bases: TGTGCCAGCAGCGGGCAGACAGGGACCTACGAGCAGTACTTC. Translating gives CASSGQTGTYEQYF. V and J are TRBV7-2 and TRBJ2-7; the match to TRBD1 covers 7 bases. Germline CDR1 SGHTA, CDR2 FQGNSA. This CDR3 spans 14 amino acids. Trimming cost V 5 bases and J 2 bases; bases outside gene matches: 6.

CDR3 sequence reads: CASSLQGQYGYTF. CDR3 in DNA: TGTGCCAGCAGCTTACAGGGTCAATATGGCTACACCTTC. J is TRBJ1-2 and V is TRBV12-3 or TRBV12-4; weak D call: TRBD1 (6 bases). Deletions cut 6 bases from V and 5 bases from J, with 13 bases between. CDR3 length: 13 residues.

CDR3 sequence: CAISPNPGQGPDGYTF. Written as DNA, the CDR3 is TGTGCCATCAGCCCCAACCCGGGACAGGGGCCAGATGGCTACACCTTC. The chain is built from TRBV10-3 and TRBJ1-2; the match to TRBD1 covers 10 bases. Germline V CDR1 and CDR2: ENHRY, SYGVKD. J was trimmed by 6 bases and V by 6 bases; bases with no gene match: 13. There are 16 residues in the CDR3.

This chain links TRBV30 with TRBJ1-6; 8 nucleotides agree with TRBD1. Germline V CDR1 and CDR2: GTSNPN, SVGIG (reference sequence). This CDR3 region has 16 residues. After removal of 0 bases from V and 7 bases from J, the junction contained 8 bases not matched to a gene. The CDR3, as DNA: TGTGCCTGGAGTGTAAGCGGGGACAGGTGGAATTCACCCCTCCACTTT. Translation: CAWSVSGDRWNSPLHF.

In its sample, this clone was seen a few times. The rearrangement joins TRBV28 to TRBJ1-3; the D gene is possibly TRBD1 (6 bases). The CDR3 is made up of 14 amino acids. Germline V gives CDR1 MDHEN, CDR2 SYDVKM. Trimming removed 6 bases from V and 4 bases from J, with 13 bases in between. For the CDR3, the DNA is TGTGCCAGCAGGGCCCAGGGGCCGGGAAACACCATATATTTT. This gives the protein CASRAQGPGNTIYF.

The chain joins TRBV5-1 to TRBJ1-6; weak D call: TRBD1 (5 bases). Germline assignment: CDR1 SGHRS and CDR2 YFSETQ. Between the trimmed V and J ends, which lost 7 bases and 9 bases, there was a span of 11 bases. The CDR3 consists of 12 residues. The CDR3: CASGAVGSPLHF. For the CDR3, the DNA is TGCGCCAGCGGGGCAGTCGGTTCACCCCTCCACTTT.

The V call is TRBV7-2, the J call TRBJ1-2; possibly TRBD1 for D (5 bases). The ends were cut back, 1 base at V and 4 bases at J, with 16 bases in the middle. Per germline, CDR1 SGHTA and CDR2 FQGNSA. The CDR3 is made up of 16 amino acids. The chain's CDR3 is CASSLEGRGPFYGYTF. The CDR3 coding sequence is TGTGCCAGCAGCTTAGAGGGGAGGGGCCCATTCTATGGCTACACCTTC.

J is TRBJ1-2 and V is TRBV7-6; 10 bases are shared with TRBD1. Germline assignment: CDR1 SGHVS and CDR2 FNYEAQ. This CDR3 spans 16 amino acids. V was clipped by 2 bases and J by 8 bases; unmatched bases: 11. In nucleotides, the CDR3 is TGTGCCAGCAGCTTACAATTAACCGGGACAGGGGAGGGCTACACCTTC. Residues: CASSLQLTGTGEGYTF.

The V and J genes are TRBV9 and TRBJ2-3; D may be TRBD2 (6 bases). With 0 bases removed from V and 2 bases from J, the gap between germline ends came to 25 bases. Germline assignment: CDR1 SGDLS and CDR2 YYNGEE. This CDR3 is 20 amino acids long. The CDR3 region has the DNA TGTGCCAGCAGCGTAGGATTTTCACCGACTTGGGGGGAAGACACAGATACGCAGTATTTT. Translating gives CASSVGFSPTWGEDTDTQYF.

CDR3 amino acids: CASSEARGITGYTF. The CDR3 DNA reads as TGTGCCAGCAGTGAGGCGAGAGGAATAACTGGCTACACCTTC. This chain joins TRBV2 and TRBJ1-2; D gene ambiguous. V was trimmed by 3 bases and J by 7 bases, leaving 15 bases between them. Germline V lookup: CDR1 SNHLY, CDR2 FYNNEI. This CDR3 has 14 residues. Full variable domain (outside the CDR3, taken from reference TRBV2 and TRBJ1-2): EPEVTQTPSHQVTQMGQEVILRCVPISNHLYFYWYRQILGQKVEFLVSFYNNEISEKSEIFDDQFSVERPDGSNFTLKIRSTKLEDSAMYFCASSEARGITGYTFGSGTRLTVV.

J is TRBJ2-2 and V is TRBV30; the D gene is possibly TRBD1 (6 bases). The CDR3 totals 17 residues. In germline, CDR1 is GTSNPN, CDR2 SVGIG (reference sequence). V was shortened by 1 base and J by 3 bases, with 18 bases between the two germline ends. The CDR3 sequence: CAWSGERWGRDTGELFF. The CDR3 bases are TGTGCCTGGAGTGGGGAGCGGTGGGGGCGCGACACCGGGGAGCTGTTTTTT.

The CDR3 DNA reads TGTGCCAGTAGGTCACAGGGTGACTATGGCTACACCTTC. Amino acid sequence: CASRSQGDYGYTF. J is TRBJ1-2 and V is TRBV19; possibly TRBD1 for D (6 bases). From germline, CDR1 is LNHDA and CDR2 SQIVND (reference sequence). V was clipped by 6 bases and J by 3 bases, with 11 bases between them. CDR3 length equals 13 residues.

The chain has TRBV25-1 and TRBJ2-1; 8 positions agree with TRBD2. The CDR3 consists of 14 residues. Germline trimming cut 8 bases from V and 3 bases from J; bases unmatched to any gene: 6. Germline CDR1 MGHDK, CDR2 SYGVNS. CDR3 bases: TGTGCCAGCTCCGGGGCGGGGGGCTACAATGAGCAGTTCTTC. Translation: CASSGAGGYNEQFF.